This T cell receptor beta chain was recovered during a study of cytomegalovirus exposure and HLA in healthy donors. The overall study: HLA-typed donors were the source of about 81 million unique TCRs held in an early data release. Whole-study findings and limits: Some TCR beta chains (roughly 160 of them) were listed as cytomegalovirus-associated. In a later analysis, most CMV-associated TCR beta chains appeared HLA-restricted. Diagnosis of cytomegalovirus status made by the classifier reportedly showed high specificity and sensitivity.

Germline trimming cut 4 bases from V and 6 bases from J; bases unmatched to any gene: 14. This CDR3 has 17 residues. The germline V gene has CDR1 LGHNA and CDR2 YNFKEQ. The study ran its PCR with 60 Vbeta and 13 Jbeta primers. The method was immunoSEQ multiplex PCR; TCRdb's version includes in-frame clones alone and lacks a portion of them. The data show about 200,000 clones, more than 70% seen once. With respect to this clone: Its antigen remains unidentified.

The genes are TRBV4-2 and TRBJ2-2; 7 bases agree with TRBD2. The receptor was derived from a middle-aged woman in good health and CMV-seronegative. The sample was PBMCs. CDR3 sequence: CASSLGAGVLGSGELFF. The DNA for the CDR3 is TGTGCCAGCAGCCTCGGCGCGGGGGTACTAGGTTCCGGGGAGCTGTTTTTT.